This T cell receptor beta chain was sequenced for a study of regulatory T cells in long-lasting Graves disease. Study-level information: Positivity for TSH receptor antibodies plus over 5 years of antithyroid drugs meant persistent Graves' disease. Study-level findings and limits: New patients shared fewer public clonotypes (around 880) than persistent patients did (about 3,000). A reduction in accuracy may have resulted from the small sample size.

On this clonotype itself: No antigen is known for it. A much bigger clone sits one base away, suggesting this may be a read error.

With iRepertoire HTBI primers and Arm-PCR of CDR3 regions, TCR beta libraries were built. A single record per CDR3 protein comes from TCRdb applying MiXCR to the multiplex PCR reads. The table has more than 300,000 distinct CDR3 sequences, roughly 21% seen once; the top ten hold approximately 31%. Trimming pared 0 bases from V and 7 bases from J, leaving 10 bases between. The CDR3 runs 13 residues. Germline V gives CDR1 SGHRS, CDR2 YFSETQ. Documented time point: persistent/refractory GD, antithyroid drugs over 5 years with positive TRAb. Scientists built the TCR library using RNA that was extracted from PBMCs. Graves' disease diagnosis followed American Thyroid Association guidelines.

The clonotype comes from a female donor with Graves disease. The chain combines TRBV5-1 with TRBJ1-2, with D hard to call. Sequenced material: peripheral blood mononuclear cells (PBMCs), taken when the disease was refractory, from a patient treated with antithyroid drugs. The DNA of the CDR3 is TGCGCCAGCAGCTTGGCGGAAGCCCTTGGCTACACCTTC. This translates into CASSLAEALGYTF.